Following are 4 T cell receptor beta chains from one sample sequenced in a study of spatial heterogeneity in lung cancer. Sample time point: sample taken at primary tumor resection. Whole RNA from tumor, nontumor lung or frozen PBMC was sequenced unsorted. TCRdb independently ran MiXCR on the 5' RACE reads; one entry per CDR3 protein. The table includes roughly 36,000 distinct CDR3 sequences, around 5.8% detected once. Material: PBMCs, obtained at surgery. All receptors come from a male donor with early-stage non-small cell lung cancer.

The genes are TRBV10-2 and TRBJ2-1; TRBD1 matches 7 bases. Germline values: CDR1 WSHSY, CDR2 SAAADI. Germline trimming cut 7 bases from V and 9 bases from J; bases unmatched to any gene: 3. The CDR3 contains 11 residues. CDR3 bases: TGCGCCAGCAAACAGGGGATTGAGCAGTTCTTC. Translating it yields CASKQGIEQFF.

This clonotype was counted a few times. V is TRBV20-1 and J is TRBJ2-1; D call uncertain. This CDR3 is 12 amino acids long. Per germline, CDR1 DFQATT and CDR2 SNEGSKA (reference sequence). The V end was cut by 4 bases, the J end by 6 bases, with 10 bases between. In DNA, the CDR3 is TGCAGTGCTACTCTAGTGAGCAATGAGCAGTTCTTC. It translates to CSATLVSNEQFF.

This clonotype appeared many times. The chain couples TRBV20-1 to TRBJ2-7; D is possibly TRBD2 (5 bases). This CDR3 is 13 amino acids long. V was clipped by 1 base and J by 2 bases, with 9 bases between them. Per the germline V gene, CDR1 is DFQATT and CDR2 is SNEGSKA (reference sequence). CDR3 amino acids: CSARGRVAYEQYF. The DNA for the CDR3 is TGCAGTGCTAGAGGGCGGGTTGCCTACGAGCAGTACTTC.

The chain joins TRBV19 to TRBJ1-1; a possible D gene is TRBD1 (6 bases). V was shortened by 5 bases and J by 9 bases, with 25 bases between the two germline ends. This CDR3 is built from 16 residues. Per the germline V gene, CDR1 is LNHDA and CDR2 is SQIVND (reference sequence). This CDR3 reads CASSSRPQGTRRKAFF. CDR3 DNA sequence: TGTGCCAGTAGTTCCCGCCCACAGGGAACCCGGCGTAAAGCTTTCTTT.